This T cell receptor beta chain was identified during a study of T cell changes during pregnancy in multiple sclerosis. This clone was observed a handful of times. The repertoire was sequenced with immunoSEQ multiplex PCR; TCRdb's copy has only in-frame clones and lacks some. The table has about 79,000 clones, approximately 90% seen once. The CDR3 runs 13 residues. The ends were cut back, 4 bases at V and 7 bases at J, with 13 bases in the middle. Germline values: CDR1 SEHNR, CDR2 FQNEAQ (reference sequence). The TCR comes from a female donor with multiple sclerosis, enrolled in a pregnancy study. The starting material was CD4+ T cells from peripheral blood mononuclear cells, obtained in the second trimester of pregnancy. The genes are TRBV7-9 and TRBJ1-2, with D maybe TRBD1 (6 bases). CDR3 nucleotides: TGTGCCAGCAGCTCCTCAGGGGAATCTGGCTACACCTTC. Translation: CASSSSGESGYTF.